These T cell receptor beta chains were read from a single sample in a study of blood T cell repertoires in COVID-19. Data came from immunoSEQ multiplex PCR; TCRdb stores just in-frame clones and leaves some out. The sample consists of about 210,000 clones, approximately 90% of them appearing once. The sample taken for sequencing was peripheral blood. The receptors were sampled from a woman between 40 and 55 years old with acute or convalescent COVID-19. Each CDR3 is given with its conserved first and last residue. The D gene is left open where the match is weak. Size is omitted from some rows. Given values are once, few, many or a class for expanded clones.

J: TRBJ1-6; size: NA; D: NA; V: TRBV7-2; CDR3: CASSSGGTVYNSPLHF; DNA: TGTGCCAGCAGCTCAGGAGGGACTGTCTATAATTCACCCCTCCACTTT
J: TRBJ1-5; size: NA; D: NA; V: TRBV7-2; CDR3: CASSFTGQRGQPQHF; DNA: TGTGCCAGCAGCTTCACAGGGCAGAGGGGTCAGCCCCAGCATTTT
J: TRBJ1-3; size: NA; D: NA; V: TRBV9; CDR3: CASSVNSGASGNTIYF; DNA: TGTGCCAGCAGCGTAAACTCAGGGGCCTCTGGAAACACCATATATTTT
J: TRBJ2-3; size: NA; D: NA; V: TRBV5-1; CDR3: CASTSGGTDTQYF; DNA: TGCGCCAGCACCTCGGGAGGCACAGATACGCAGTATTTT
J: TRBJ1-1; size: NA; D: TRBD1; V: TRBV9; CDR3: CASSTTDTGGAEAFF; DNA: TGTGCCAGCAGCACGACGGATACAGGGGGGGCTGAAGCTTTCTTT
J: TRBJ1-5; size: NA; D: NA; V: TRBV11-2; CDR3: CASSFGQSNQPQHF; DNA: TGTGCCAGCAGCTTCGGACAGAGCAATCAGCCCCAGCATTTT
J: TRBJ1-2; size: once; D: TRBD1; V: TRBV7-9; CDR3: CASSLQTGGGGYTF; DNA: TGTGCCAGCAGCCTCCAGACAGGGGGCGGTGGCTACACCTTC
J: TRBJ1-2; size: NA; D: NA; V: TRBV11-2; CDR3: CASSLDRGPGYTF; DNA: TGTGCCAGCAGCTTAGATAGGGGCCCGGGCTACACCTTC
J: TRBJ2-5; size: NA; D: TRBD2; V: TRBV10-2; CDR3: CASSGKRGGTQYF; DNA: TGCGCCAGCAGTGGAAAGCGGGGAGGGACCCAGTACTTC
J: TRBJ1-4; size: NA; D: TRBD1; V: TRBV7-8; CDR3: CASSFDRGRKEKLFF; DNA: TGTGCCAGCAGCTTCGACAGGGGAAGGAAAGAAAAACTGTTTTTT
J: TRBJ2-6; size: few; D: NA; V: TRBV19; CDR3: CASSPAGLSGANVLTF; DNA: TGTGCCAGTAGCCCGGCGGGTCTAAGCGGGGCCAACGTCCTGACTTTC
J: TRBJ1-6; size: NA; D: NA; V: TRBV9; CDR3: CASSEMWGGNSPLHF; DNA: TGTGCCAGCAGCGAGATGTGGGGCGGAAATTCACCCCTCCACTTT
J: TRBJ2-1; size: NA; D: NA; V: TRBV10-1; CDR3: CASSEGSSSYNEQFF; DNA: TGCGCCAGCAGTGAGGGGTCTAGCTCCTACAATGAGCAGTTCTTC
J: TRBJ1-5; size: NA; D: NA; V: TRBV2; CDR3: CASGTRRKGDSGNQPQHF; DNA: TGTGCCAGCGGAACCCGCCGAAAGGGAGACTCCGGCAATCAGCCCCAGCATTTT
J: TRBJ1-2; size: NA; D: NA; V: TRBV4-2; CDR3: CASSQAGTPANYGYTF; DNA: TGTGCCAGCAGCCAAGCCGGGACACCGGCTAACTATGGCTACACCTTC
J: TRBJ2-1; size: NA; D: NA; V: TRBV5-1; CDR3: CASSSLRGPYNEQFF; DNA: TGCGCCAGCAGCTCCCTGCGGGGCCCCTACAATGAGCAGTTCTTC
J: TRBJ1-2; size: NA; D: TRBD1; V: TRBV6-1; CDR3: CASSDYGRQGYYGYTF; DNA: TGTGCCAGCAGTGACTACGGAAGACAGGGATATTACGGCTACACCTTC
J: TRBJ1-2; size: few; D: TRBD1; V: TRBV2; CDR3: CASSERRTGYGYTF; DNA: TGTGCCAGCAGTGAACGCCGGACAGGCTATGGCTACACCTTC
J: TRBJ1-3; size: NA; D: NA; V: TRBV5-1; CDR3: CASSLAGLGNTIYF; DNA: TGCGCCAGCAGCCTTGCCGGGTTAGGAAACACCATATATTTT
J: TRBJ1-3; size: NA; D: NA; V: TRBV19; CDR3: CASRGSGNTIYF; DNA: TGTGCCAGTCGGGGATCTGGAAACACCATATATTTT
J: TRBJ2-5; size: NA; D: NA; V: TRBV5-4; CDR3: CASSLGNQETQYF; DNA: TGTGCCAGCAGCTTGGGTAACCAAGAGACCCAGTACTTC
J: TRBJ1-2; size: NA; D: TRBD1; V: TRBV12-3/TRBV12-4; CDR3: CASTPGQGLGYTF; DNA: TGTGCCAGCACCCCCGGACAGGGATTGGGCTACACCTTC
J: TRBJ1-1; size: few; D: TRBD1; V: TRBV9; CDR3: CASSVGTATEAFF; DNA: TGTGCCAGCAGCGTGGGGACAGCCACTGAAGCTTTCTTT
J: TRBJ2-6; size: NA; D: NA; V: TRBV30; CDR3: CAWSINSGANVLTF; DNA: TGTGCCTGGAGTATTAACTCTGGGGCCAACGTCCTGACTTTC
J: TRBJ1-2; size: NA; D: NA; V: TRBV4-2; CDR3: CASSRLWRGTGYTF; DNA: TGTGCCAGCAGCCGCCTATGGCGGGGAACTGGCTACACCTTC
J: TRBJ1-4; size: NA; D: NA; V: TRBV20-1; CDR3: CSWRTNEKLFF; DNA: TGCAGCTGGCGGACTAATGAAAAACTGTTTTTT
J: TRBJ1-1; size: NA; D: NA; V: TRBV5-5; CDR3: CASSLLQGRTFF; DNA: TGTGCCAGCAGCTTGCTGCAGGGTAGGACTTTCTTT
J: TRBJ2-5; size: NA; D: NA; V: TRBV11-3; CDR3: CASSWGRGRRETQYF; DNA: TGTGCCAGCAGCTGGGGGCGGGGGCGAAGAGAGACCCAGTACTTC
J: TRBJ1-5; size: NA; D: NA; V: TRBV18; CDR3: CASSPRGSGNQPQHF; DNA: TGTGCCAGCTCACCTAGGGGTTCCGGCAATCAGCCCCAGCATTTT
J: TRBJ1-3; size: NA; D: NA; V: TRBV4-2; CDR3: CASSQGVDKAGNTIYF; DNA: TGTGCCAGCAGCCAAGGTGTAGACAAAGCTGGAAACACCATATATTTT
J: TRBJ2-3; size: NA; D: NA; V: TRBV3-1/TRBV3-2; CDR3: CASSQDEEGRGTDTQYF; DNA: TGTGCCAGCAGCCAAGATGAGGAGGGTCGGGGCACAGATACGCAGTATTTT
J: TRBJ1-5; size: NA; D: TRBD1; V: TRBV7-2; CDR3: CASSLALTGVEGNQPQHF; DNA: TGTGCCAGCAGCTTAGCCCTTACAGGGGTGGAGGGCAATCAGCCCCAGCATTTT
J: TRBJ1-1; size: NA; D: TRBD1; V: TRBV10-3; CDR3: CAISERGQSMNTEAFF; DNA: TGTGCCATCAGTGAGAGGGGACAGTCTATGAACACTGAAGCTTTCTTT
J: TRBJ1-2; size: NA; D: NA; V: TRBV11-3; CDR3: CASSPTPGRDFYGYTF; DNA: TGTGCCAGCAGCCCCACCCCGGGACGGGACTTTTATGGCTACACCTTC
J: TRBJ1-1; size: NA; D: NA; V: TRBV6-6; CDR3: CASSHPGQGPTEAFF; DNA: TGTGCCAGCAGCCACCCCGGGCAGGGTCCCACTGAAGCTTTCTTT
J: TRBJ2-6; size: NA; D: NA; V: TRBV5-5; CDR3: CASSSLTSIGANVLTF; DNA: TGTGCCAGCAGCTCGCTAACTAGCATCGGGGCCAACGTCCTGACTTTC
J: TRBJ1-1; size: NA; D: NA; V: TRBV11-2; CDR3: CASSSTSGWLARAFF; DNA: TGTGCCAGCAGCTCCACCTCGGGGTGGCTCGCCCGAGCTTTCTTT
J: TRBJ1-2; size: NA; D: TRBD1; V: TRBV18; CDR3: CASSFERTGHLQGGYTF; DNA: TGTGCCAGCTCGTTTGAACGGACAGGACATCTTCAAGGGGGCTACACCTTC
J: TRBJ2-3; size: once; D: NA; V: TRBV28; CDR3: CASSQWGSSSWTDTQYF; DNA: TGTGCCAGCAGTCAGTGGGGCAGCAGCTCGTGGACAGATACGCAGTATTTT
J: TRBJ1-1; size: NA; D: TRBD1; V: TRBV7-9; CDR3: CASTQGGMNTEAFF; DNA: TGTGCCAGCACCCAGGGGGGCATGAACACTGAAGCTTTCTTT
J: TRBJ1-5; size: NA; D: NA; V: TRBV7-8; CDR3: CASSLAGNNQPQHF; DNA: TGTGCCAGCAGCTTAGCCGGGAACAATCAGCCCCAGCATTTT
J: TRBJ1-1; size: NA; D: NA; V: TRBV7-9; CDR3: CASSLAAGDYMNTEAFF; DNA: TGTGCCAGCAGCTTAGCGGCAGGGGACTACATGAACACTGAAGCTTTCTTT